This T cell receptor beta chain appears in the sequencing data of a study of CD8+CD57+ T cells in acquired aplastic anemia. About the research overall: The study obtained an average of roughly 2.9 ug of DNA from sorted CD4+ and CD8+ cells.

TCR beta VDJ and CDR3 were profiled, and genomic DNA was the template. Via MiXCR, TCRdb re-called the reads, giving one row per CDR3 protein. The sample shows about 150,000 distinct CDR3 sequences, roughly half of them seen only once. Patients picked for sequencing had shown CD8+CD57+ cell expansion detected by flow cytometry. Each patient carried a diagnosis of severe acquired aplastic anemia. Study-wide findings and caveats: Comparison of patients with controls identified around 31 shared CD8+ CDR3 sequences. A significant difference in CD8+ Simpson's diversity between patients and controls was not found.

Germline assignment: CDR1 SEHNR and CDR2 FQNEAQ (reference sequence). The CDR3 runs to 15 residues. V was trimmed by 1 base and J by 6 bases, leaving 15 bases between them. This clonotype was picked up many times. The antigen is not known. Sample: sorted CD4+, CD8+, or CD8+CD57+ T cells (not recorded which) from PBMCs. The gene calls are TRBV7-9 and TRBJ1-2; D perhaps matches TRBD1 (6 bases). This TCR came from a human donor with aplastic anemia. CDR3: CASSLGGRGVDGYTF. The CDR3 DNA is TGTGCCAGCAGCTTAGGAGGCAGGGGAGTTGATGGCTACACCTTC.